Listed here are 24 T cell receptor beta chains from one sample, sequenced in a study of T cells in Graves' hyperthyroidism and ophthalmopathy. RNA transcripts served as the template for amplifying TCR beta CDR3 regions. The HTBI primer set drove a first-round RT-PCR of the TCR CDR3. Using its own MiXCR run on the multiplex PCR reads, TCRdb lists one record per CDR3 protein. The table shows hundreds of thousands of distinct CDR3 sequences, with around 15% occurring only once. The material sequenced was blood. The receptors were sampled from a woman between 40 and 50 years old with Graves' ophthalmopathy.

This clonotype was seen ten or more times. The chain has TRBV7-8 and TRBJ1-2; D gene unclear. Between the trimmed V and J ends, which lost 1 base and 5 bases, there was a span of 17 bases. The CDR3 length is 16 residues. Germline V gives CDR1 SGHVS, CDR2 FQNEAQ. The chain's CDR3 is CASSLVLQPDSYGYTF. Written as DNA, the CDR3 is TGTGCCAGCAGCTTAGTCTTGCAGCCAGATTCTTATGGCTACACCTTC.

As regards this clonotype: With a much larger clone just one base away, this may be a read error. J is TRBJ2-7 and V is TRBV7-2, with 7 bases lining up with TRBD1. The CDR3 contains 12 residues. The V gene's germline CDR1 is SGHTA and CDR2 FQGNSA. The V gene end was trimmed by 5 bases and the J gene end by 10 bases; junction bases not matched to a gene: 8. DNA for the CDR3: TGTGCCAGCAGCCCCCACCAGGGGGACCAGTACTTC. Protein sequence: CASSPHQGDQYF.

This clonotype was seen ten or more times. This chain joins TRBV2 and TRBJ1-1, with a possible D match to TRBD1 (5 bases). Trimming cost V 7 bases and J 3 bases, with 21 bases left between them. CDR1 is SNHLY, CDR2 FYNNEI, per germline. This CDR3 region has 16 residues. The CDR3 reads CASTRYRQWRYTEAFF. The CDR3 DNA reads TGTGCCAGCACCAGATACCGACAGTGGCGGTACACTGAAGCTTTCTTT.

This clonotype was found many times. The rearrangement joins TRBV2 to TRBJ2-5, with TRBD2 matching over 10 bases. CDR3 length: 16 amino acids. With 3 bases clipped from V and 3 bases from J, the junction kept 7 bases outside the gene matches. Germline CDR1 and CDR2: SNHLY and FYNNEI. The chain's CDR3 is CASSERAGGWKETQYF. The CDR3 DNA is TGTGCCAGCAGTGAGCGAGCGGGAGGGTGGAAAGAGACCCAGTACTTC.

This clonotype was seen ten or more times. The chain is built from TRBV10-3 and TRBJ1-1; 10 nucleotides line up with TRBD1. The germline CDR1 and CDR2 sequences are ENHRY and SYGVKD. The CDR3 length is 17 residues. Trimming at V came to 0 bases and at J to 1 base, leaving 5 bases not matched to a gene. The CDR3 DNA reads as TGTGCCATCAGTGAGTCGAGGGACAGGGGAAAGAACACTGAAGCTTTCTTT. Residues: CAISESRDRGKNTEAFF.

This clonotype came up many times. The CDR3 spells CASSLFGGSLGETQYF. As DNA, the CDR3 is TGTGCCAGCAGTTTATTTGGAGGCAGCCTCGGGGAGACCCAGTACTTC. The chain links TRBV12-3 or TRBV12-4 to TRBJ2-5; a weak D match, TRBD2 (5 bases). The CDR3 totals 16 residues. Trimming left V 2 bases short and J 5 bases short, with 18 bases between.

This clonotype was counted at least ten times. The chain links TRBV4-1 to TRBJ1-5; no clear D gene. Germline CDR1 and CDR2: MGHRA and YSYEKL. CDR3 length equals 18 residues. With 0 bases removed from V and 1 base from J, the gap between germline ends came to 16 bases. The CDR3 region has the DNA TGCGCCAGCAGCCAAGATAGGATGATCGGGATGAGCAATCAGCCCCAGCATTTT. Protein sequence: CASSQDRMIGMSNQPQHF.

This clonotype was seen at least ten times. V gene TRBV7-2 combines with J gene TRBJ2-5; D possibly corresponds to TRBD2 (5 bases). Trimming took off 4 bases at V and 5 bases at J, with 11 bases between the two ends. The CDR3 covers 13 residues. Germline CDR1 SGHTA, CDR2 FQGNSA. The CDR3 is CASSSTLAETQYF. The CDR3 DNA follows: TGTGCCAGCAGCTCTACTTTAGCGGAGACCCAGTACTTC.

This chain links TRBV2 with TRBJ2-5; D remains unclear. The germline V gene encodes CDR1 SNHLY and CDR2 FYNNEI. V dropped 5 bases and J dropped 1 base, with 14 bases sitting between them. The CDR3 has 15 amino acids. The CDR3 sequence is CASSYSHTSQETQYF. CDR3 in DNA: TGTGCCAGCAGTTACTCCCACACAAGCCAAGAGACCCAGTACTTC.

This clonotype has a count of ten or more. The chain has TRBV14 and TRBJ2-7, with 7 bases identical to TRBD1. Germline lookup yields CDR1 SGHDN and CDR2 FVKESK. The CDR3 runs to 14 residues. V shed 5 bases, J shed 7 bases, and the junction held 11 bases outside the gene matches. This CDR3 reads CASSDDREWEEQYF. The CDR3 DNA sequence: TGTGCCAGCAGCGACGACAGGGAGTGGGAAGAGCAGTACTTC.

This clonotype was counted at least ten times. This chain joins TRBV10-3 and TRBJ1-1, with D perhaps TRBD1 (5 bases). Trimming took 6 bases from V and 0 from J, leaving 8 bases between them. Per the germline V gene, CDR1 is ENHRY and CDR2 is SYGVKD. This CDR3 comprises 13 residues. The CDR3, as DNA: TGTGCCATCAGGGACAACCTGAACACTGAAGCTTTCTTT. This encodes CAIRDNLNTEAFF.

This clonotype was seen at least ten times. In nucleotides, the CDR3 is TGTGCCTGGAGGGCCCGGGGGACTGAAGCTTTCTTT. Translation: CAWRARGTEAFF. The chain uses TRBV30 and TRBJ1-1; a weak D match, TRBD1 (5 bases). Trimming removed 3 bases at V and 5 bases at J, with 10 bases between. CDR1 and CDR2 (germline): GTSNPN, SVGIG (reference sequence). The CDR3 extends over 12 amino acids.

The chain combines TRBV11-2 with TRBJ1-2; D is uncertain. This CDR3 is 13 amino acids long. The germline V gene encodes CDR1 SGHAT and CDR2 FQNNGV. V was pared by 5 bases and J by 5 bases, with 12 bases between. The CDR3 protein is CASSPGADYGYTF. CDR3 coding DNA: TGTGCCAGCAGCCCCGGCGCGGATTATGGCTACACCTTC. Looking up the rest from reference TRBV11-2 and TRBJ1-2 gives the full variable domain: EAGVAQSPRYKIIEKRQSVAFWCNPISGHATLYWYQQILGQGPKLLIQFQNNGVVDDSQLPKDRFSAERLKGVDSTLKIQPAKLEDSAVYLCASSPGADYGYTFGSGTRLTVV.

This clonotype appeared many times. The V and J genes are TRBV19 and TRBJ2-7; 8 bases line up with TRBD2. CDR3 length: 15 amino acids. The ends lost 0 bases at V and 2 bases at J; junction bases unmatched: 3. Germline-derived CDR1 and CDR2 are LNHDA and SQIVND (reference sequence). The CDR3 spells CASSIEERGPYEQYF. The CDR3, as DNA: TGTGCCAGTAGTATAGAGGAGCGGGGGCCCTACGAGCAGTACTTC.

In DNA form, the CDR3 reads TGTGCCAGCAGCTTGGGGCGTGGCGGGAGTGGCCAAGAGACCCAGTACTTC. It yields the protein CASSLGRGGSGQETQYF. The chain employs TRBV5-6 and TRBJ2-5; the match to TRBD2 covers 7 bases. The CDR3 totals 17 residues. In germline, CDR1 is SGHDT, CDR2 YYEEEE. V was clipped by 0 bases and J by 1 base; unmatched bases: 9. The full variable domain, its missing parts supplied by reference TRBV5-6 and TRBJ2-5, is DAGVTQSPTHLIKTRGQQVTLRCSPKSGHDTVSWYQQALGQGPQFIFQYYEEEERQRGNFPDRFSGHQFPNYSSELNVNALLLGDSALYLCASSLGRGGSGQETQYFGPGTRLLVL.

This clonotype was detected many times. V and J are TRBV6-2 or TRBV6-3 and TRBJ2-5, with 7 positions matching TRBD1. The germline V gene encodes CDR1 MNHEY and CDR2 SVGEGT. V was pared by 7 bases and J by 5 bases, with 13 bases of the junction left unmatched. The CDR3 has 15 residues. CDR3 DNA: TGTGCCAGCACCCCCGACAGGGTGAGGTCGGAGACCCAGTACTTC. Residues: CASTPDRVRSETQYF.

This clonotype was seen ten or more times. This chain links TRBV20-1 with TRBJ2-7, with TRBD2 matching over 7 bases. Unmatched junction bases numbered 11, after V lost 6 bases and J lost 6 bases. The CDR3 length is 13 residues. In germline, CDR1 is DFQATT, CDR2 SNEGSKA (reference sequence). CDR3 loop: CSAPKGLGSEQYF. The CDR3, as DNA: TGCAGTGCACCCAAAGGACTAGGAAGCGAGCAGTACTTC.

There are a few counts of this clonotype. The chain carries TRBV15 and TRBJ2-5; 8 bases match TRBD1. V shed 0 bases, J shed 3 bases, and the junction held 3 bases outside the gene matches. The CDR3 spans 15 residues. The germline V gene encodes CDR1 LNHNV and CDR2 YYDKDF (reference sequence). The CDR3: CATSRDGGQEETQYF. The DNA for the CDR3 is TGTGCCACCAGCAGAGACGGGGGACAGGAAGAGACCCAGTACTTC.

This clonotype showed up many times. The chain carries TRBV28 and TRBJ1-5, with D unresolved. The V end was cut by 6 bases, the J end by 4 bases, with 16 bases between. The CDR3 totals 15 residues. CDR1 and CDR2 (germline): MDHEN, SYDVKM. The CDR3 protein is CASSPTRVTNQPQHF. In DNA form, the CDR3 reads TGTGCCAGCAGCCCTACACGGGTTACGAATCAGCCCCAGCATTTT. Based on the CDR3 plus reference TRBV28 and TRBJ1-5, the full variable domain is DVKVTQSSRYLVKRTGEKVFLECVQDMDHENMFWYRQDPGLGLRLIYFSYDVKMKEKGDIPEGYSVSREKKERFSLILESASTNQTSMYLCASSPTRVTNQPQHFGDGTRLSIL.

The chain joins TRBV7-2 to TRBJ2-2; TRBD2 aligns across 7 bases. With 5 bases clipped from V and 4 bases from J, the junction kept 7 bases outside the gene matches. The CDR3 has 15 residues. CDR1 is SGHTA and CDR2 is FQGNSA in the germline V gene. In nucleotides, the CDR3 is TGTGCCAGCAGCCCGGGGGGTGTCTTCACCGGGGAGCTGTTTTTT. The encoded protein is CASSPGGVFTGELFF.

The sample holds many counts of this clonotype. This chain uses TRBV7-9 with TRBJ2-7, with 9 positions matching TRBD1. The CDR3 totals 13 residues. V lost 5 bases, J lost 6 bases, and 5 bases stayed unmatched. Germline V gene data show CDR1 as SEHNR and CDR2 as FQNEAQ (reference sequence). The CDR3 DNA reads TGTGCCAGCAGCCGTACGACAGGGGGCGAGCAGTACTTC. It codes for CASSRTTGGEQYF. The full variable domain, rest sourced from reference TRBV7-9 and TRBJ2-7, is DTGVSQNPRHKITKRGQNVTFRCDPISEHNRLYWYRQTLGQGPEFLTYFQNEAQLEKSRLLSDRFSAERPKGSFSTLEIQRTEQGDSAMYLCASSRTTGGEQYFGPGTRLTVT.

This clonotype was detected many times. This chain joins TRBV7-8 and TRBJ2-7; D possibly corresponds to TRBD1 (5 bases). From germline, CDR1 is SGHVS and CDR2 FQNEAQ. V was shortened by 5 bases and J by 2 bases, with 19 bases between the two germline ends. The CDR3 sequence is 16 residues long. The CDR3 nucleotides are TGTGCCAGCAGCACAACTTCAGGGCCGCTCCCCTACGAGCAGTACTTC. It is translated as CASSTTSGPLPYEQYF.

This clonotype has only a few counts. The chain links TRBV6-1 to TRBJ2-7; 9 bases align to TRBD1. The ends lost 8 bases at V and 5 bases at J; junction bases unmatched: 13. The CDR3 is 15 amino acids. Per germline, CDR1 MNHNS and CDR2 SASEGT. The CDR3 DNA reads as TGTGCCAGCGCCCCAGGGGGGGACAGGGCCCACGAGCAGTACTTC. Translation gives CASAPGGDRAHEQYF.

This chain joins TRBV30 and TRBJ1-5, with D tentatively TRBD1 (6 bases). The V and J ends lost 4 bases and 0 bases respectively, with 16 bases between them. The germline CDR1 and CDR2 sequences are GTSNPN and SVGIG (reference sequence). CDR3 length equals 16 residues. The CDR3 sequence is CAWTRTDSNSNQPQHF. As DNA, the CDR3 is TGTGCCTGGACCAGGACGGACAGTAATAGCAATCAGCCCCAGCATTTT.